This T cell receptor (beta chain) was sequenced in a study of metastatic and nonmetastatic thyroid tumors. In the study overall: Malignant and benign thyroid patients had repertoires compared in peripheral blood and tumor or nodule tissue.

This clone showed up many times. TCRdb re-called the PCR reads with MiXCR. The sample consists of 72,000 or so clones, less than 20% of them appearing once. This CDR3 spans 14 amino acids. The germline V gene encodes CDR1 SNHLY and CDR2 FYNNEI. V trimming: 6 bases; J trimming: 5 bases; junction bases outside the gene matches: 8. Ahead of thyroid surgery, no patient had received treatment of any kind. This receptor was identified in a female donor with papillary thyroid cancer or a benign thyroid nodule (not recorded which). Some clones in this sample may be carry-over from other donors' samples. The V call is TRBV2, the J call TRBJ1-1; TRBD1 agrees at 8 bases. The sequenced sample consisted of blood. In DNA, the CDR3 is TGTGCCAGCAGGGTCCTTACAGGGGGGACTGAAGCTTTCTTT. Translating it yields CASRVLTGGTEAFF.